Sequencing of this TCR beta chain was carried out in a study of shared clonotypes between healthy human individuals. Selected positively for CCR7 and CD45RO-negative, naive CD8 cells excluded terminally differentiated effector memory CD45RA+ cells. CDR1 LNHDA and CDR2 SQIVND come from the germline V gene (reference sequence). The CDR3 extends over 14 amino acids. Trimming shortened V by 6 bases and J by 5 bases, and 17 bases separated the two germline ends. The table came from immunoSEQ multiplex PCR; TCRdb's copy has only in-frame clones and leaves some out. The table shows roughly 2,000,000 clones, with around 93% occurring only once. To note about this clone: Antigen unknown.

Study-wide results and limits: Rarefaction analysis demonstrated incomplete sorted-subset sequencing notwithstanding large depth.

Sample: naive CD8+ T cells from PBMCs. The V gene is TRBV19, the J gene TRBJ2-7; possible D gene TRBD2, 5 bases. This sequence was found in a man aged 18 to 30 in good health. Some clones in this sample may be carry-over from other donors' samples. The CDR3 spells CASRVYSGSNEQYF. The CDR3 region has the DNA TGTGCCAGTAGGGTGTATTCGGGGTCGAACGAGCAGTACTTC.